This T cell receptor (beta chain) was identified in a study of blood T cell repertoires in COVID-19. Here immunoSEQ multiplex PCR was the method, and the copy in TCRdb shows in-frame clones only, minus some. The table has approximately 240,000 clones, about 88% seen once. The CDR3 has 14 amino acids. The junction had 2 bases not matched to a gene; V was cut back by 1 base and J by 6 bases. Germline lookup yields CDR1 KGHDR and CDR2 SFDVKD. The source is a middle-aged woman who had recovered from COVID-19. Sample: peripheral blood. The gene calls are TRBV24-1 and TRBJ1-2; 9 positions match TRBD1. The DNA of the CDR3 is TGTGCCACCAGTGATTTACAGGGGGCGCATGGCTACACCTTC. It encodes CATSDLQGAHGYTF.